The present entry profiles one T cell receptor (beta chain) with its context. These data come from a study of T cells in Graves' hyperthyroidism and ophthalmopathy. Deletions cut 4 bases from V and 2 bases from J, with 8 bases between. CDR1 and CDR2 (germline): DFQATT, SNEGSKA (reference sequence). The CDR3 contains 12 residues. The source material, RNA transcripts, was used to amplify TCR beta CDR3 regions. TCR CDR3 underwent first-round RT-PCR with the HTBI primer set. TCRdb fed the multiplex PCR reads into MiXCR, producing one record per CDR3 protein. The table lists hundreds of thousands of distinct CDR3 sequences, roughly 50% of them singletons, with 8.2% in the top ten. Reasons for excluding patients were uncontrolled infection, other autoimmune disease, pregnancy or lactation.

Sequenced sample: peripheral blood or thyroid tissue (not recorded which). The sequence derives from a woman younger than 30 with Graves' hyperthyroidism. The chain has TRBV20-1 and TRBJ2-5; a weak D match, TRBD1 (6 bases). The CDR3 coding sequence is TGCAGTGCTAACAGGGCTCAAGAGACCCAGTACTTC. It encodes CSANRAQETQYF.